The 18 T cell receptor beta chains below come from one sample, sequenced in a study of blood T cell repertoires in COVID-19. The data were produced by immunoSEQ multiplex PCR, yet TCRdb's version contains in-frame clones alone and is incomplete. The table records 170,000 or so clones, roughly 88% of them present only once. Specimen: PBMCs or T cells enriched from blood (not recorded which). The receptors come from a woman under 30 who had recovered from COVID-19.

This chain uses TRBV25-1 with TRBJ1-2; unclear D gene. Trimming pared 0 bases from V and 2 bases from J, leaving 7 bases between. This CDR3 comprises 14 residues. The germline CDR1 and CDR2 sequences are MGHDK and SYGVNS. The CDR3 DNA reads TGTGCCAGCAGTGAATATTGGCTCAACTATGGCTACACCTTC. Protein sequence: CASSEYWLNYGYTF.

The rearrangement links TRBV7-9 to TRBJ2-5; 10 bases are shared with TRBD2. The germline CDR1 and CDR2 sequences are SEHNR and FQNEAQ (reference sequence). The CDR3 runs 15 residues. J lost 0 bases, V lost 3 bases, and 1 base had no gene match. CDR3 sequence: CASSFLAGDQETQYF. The CDR3 bases are TGTGCCAGCAGCTTCCTAGCGGGGGACCAAGAGACCCAGTACTTC.

Notes on this clone: This same CDR3 is encoded by further DNA sequences in the sample. V gene TRBV6-5 combines with J gene TRBJ1-1; TRBD1 agrees at 9 bases. There are 14 residues in the CDR3. CDR1 is MNHEY and CDR2 is SVGAGI in the germline V gene. The ends lost 6 bases at V and 1 base at J; junction bases unmatched: 3. The CDR3 region has the DNA TGTGCCAGCAGCTGGGGACAGGGGAACACTGAAGCTTTCTTT. Amino acids: CASSWGQGNTEAFF.

Comment on this clone: At one boundary the junction diverges from the germline segment, which might be a read error. CDR3 in amino acids: CASSSPETSGGSSKQFF. For the CDR3, the DNA is TGTGCCAGCAGTTCGCCCGAGACTAGCGGGGGCAGCTCGAAGCAATTCTTC. The V call is TRBV28, the J call TRBJ2-1; 12 bases agree with TRBD2. The CDR3 is 17 amino acids. The germline V gene has CDR1 MDHEN and CDR2 SYDVKM.

The J gene is TRBJ1-2, the V gene TRBV27; 7 nucleotides align to TRBD1. V shed 0 bases, J shed 1 base, and the junction held 2 bases outside the gene matches. CDR1 is MNHEY and CDR2 is SMNVEV in the germline V gene (reference sequence). This CDR3 is 15 amino acids long. The CDR3 DNA reads as TGTGCCAGCAGTTTATCAGGGGGCTTTAACTATGGCTACACCTTC. The encoded protein is CASSLSGGFNYGYTF.

This clone was picked up one time. V gene TRBV19 combines with J gene TRBJ1-2, with 10 bases fitting TRBD1. V was clipped by 5 bases and J by 4 bases; unmatched bases: 4. The CDR3 has 14 amino acids. Looked up from germline, CDR1 is LNHDA and CDR2 is SQIVND (reference sequence). The CDR3, as DNA: TGTGCCAGTAGTTCGACAGGGGGCGCCTATGGCTACACCTTC. Protein product: CASSSTGGAYGYTF.

This clone has just one count. The gene calls are TRBV3-1 (or the pseudogene TRBV3-2) and TRBJ2-2; TRBD2 matches 12 bases. The germline gives CDR1 LGHDT, CDR2 YNNKEL (reference sequence). The V and J ends lost 4 bases and 2 bases, in that order; junction bases with no gene match: 2. The CDR3 has 16 amino acids. The CDR3 loop reads CASSPSGRANTGELFF. The CDR3 nucleotides read TGTGCCAGCAGCCCTAGCGGGAGGGCTAACACCGGGGAGCTGTTTTTT.

The chain couples TRBV5-1 to TRBJ1-2; 9 bases line up with TRBD1. V shed 0 bases and J 5 bases; nucleotides not matched to a gene: 2. The CDR3 contains 14 residues. Germline V gene sequence: CDR1 SGHRS, CDR2 YFSETQ. The CDR3 region is CASSLGTGDYGYTF. Here the CDR3 DNA reads TGCGCCAGCAGCTTGGGGACAGGGGATTATGGCTACACCTTC.

This clone was recorded once. This chain uses TRBV10-3 with TRBJ1-1; 11 nucleotides line up with TRBD1. This CDR3 contains 16 residues. Trimming took 9 bases from V and 1 from J; bases not matched to a gene: 10. Germline CDR1 and CDR2: ENHRY and SYGVKD. The CDR3 region has the DNA TGTGCCATTTTTACACCGGGACAGGGGGAGAACACTGAAGCTTTCTTT. Translating gives CAIFTPGQGENTEAFF.

This rearrangement joins TRBV27 to TRBJ2-3, with TRBD2 matching over 10 bases. The CDR3 has 16 residues. The germline gives CDR1 MNHEY, CDR2 SMNVEV (reference sequence). The ends lost 3 bases at V and 4 bases at J; junction bases unmatched: 7. The CDR3 here is CASSFQLAGRSDTQYF. The DNA for the CDR3 is TGTGCCAGCAGTTTCCAACTAGCGGGAAGGTCAGATACGCAGTATTTT.

This chain joins TRBV25-1 and TRBJ1-3; TRBD1 might be the D (6 bases). The length of the CDR3 is 11 residues. V gave up 8 bases and J gave up 8 bases, with 10 bases separating them. Per the germline V gene, CDR1 is MGHDK and CDR2 is SYGVNS. CDR3 loop: CASWGRDTIYF. Here the CDR3 DNA reads TGTGCCAGCTGGGGGCGAGACACCATATATTTT.

The genes are TRBV11-2 and TRBJ1-1; TRBD1 is a possible D gene (6 bases). In germline, CDR1 is SGHAT, CDR2 FQNNGV. V gave up 1 base and J gave up 6 bases, with 9 bases separating them. The CDR3 sequence is 13 residues long. DNA for the CDR3: TGTGCCAGCAGCTTAGCATCAGGGGCTGAAGCTTTCTTT. It codes for CASSLASGAEAFF.

V gene TRBV3-1 (or the pseudogene TRBV3-2) combines with J gene TRBJ1-1; TRBD1 agrees at 9 bases. V trimming: 3 bases; J trimming: 11 bases; junction bases outside the gene matches: 1. The germline V gene encodes CDR1 LGHDT and CDR2 YNNKEL (reference sequence). The CDR3 extends over 11 amino acids. The CDR3 bases are TGTGCCAGCAGCCACGGACAGGGGGCTTTCTTT. Amino acid sequence: CASSHGQGAFF.

There are a few counts of this clone. The chain recombines TRBV7-9 with TRBJ2-5, with a weak D call TRBD1 (6 bases). The CDR3 sequence is 16 residues long. V gave up 4 bases and J gave up 4 bases, with 19 bases separating them. CDR1 is SEHNR and CDR2 is FQNEAQ in the germline V gene (reference sequence). CDR3 nucleotides: TGTGCCAGCAGCTCCCCCCGCGGGCGAGGGGGAGAGACCCAGTACTTC. Translation gives CASSSPRGRGGETQYF.

The CDR3 bases are TGTGCCAGTACCCCCAGCGCGGGGGGGTCAAGCTCCTACAATGAGCAGTTCTTC. Protein product: CASTPSAGGSSSYNEQFF. V usage is TRBV19 and J usage is TRBJ2-1; TRBD2 matches at 9 bases. The CDR3 sequence is 18 residues long. After removal of 7 bases from V and 0 bases from J, the junction contained 13 bases not matched to a gene. Per germline, CDR1 LNHDA and CDR2 SQIVND (reference sequence).

This chain uses TRBV9 with TRBJ2-5, with 7 bases fitting TRBD2. The CDR3 length is 14 residues. The germline gives CDR1 SGDLS, CDR2 YYNGEE. Unmatched junction bases numbered 9, after V lost 5 bases and J lost 5 bases. The CDR3 DNA follows: TGTGCCAGCAGTGGAGATCAGGGAGGGGAGACCCAGTACTTC. Its protein is CASSGDQGGETQYF.

This chain links TRBV6-5 with TRBJ2-7; the match to TRBD2 covers 8 bases. V lost 4 bases, J lost 2 bases, and 10 bases stayed unmatched. From germline, CDR1 is MNHEY and CDR2 SVGAGI. The CDR3 loop spans 16 amino acids. As DNA, the CDR3 is TGTGCCAGCAGTTCCTCTCGGGGGGGGTTCCCCTACGAGCAGTACTTC. Protein product: CASSSSRGGFPYEQYF.

The chain uses TRBV11-2 and TRBJ1-1; 10 bases are shared with TRBD1. Per germline, CDR1 SGHAT and CDR2 FQNNGV. V gave up 1 base and J gave up 4 bases; unmatched junction bases: 3. CDR3 length equals 15 residues. The chain's CDR3 is CASSLGTGGVTEAFF. DNA of the CDR3: TGTGCCAGCAGCTTAGGGACAGGGGGAGTCACTGAAGCTTTCTTT.